The 20 T cell receptor beta chains listed next were all sequenced from one sample in a study of blood T cell repertoires in COVID-19. The table came from immunoSEQ multiplex PCR; TCRdb's copy has only in-frame clones and leaves some out. Of just over 650,000 clones listed, just under 90% are singletons. The sequenced sample consisted of peripheral blood. All receptors come from a woman aged 18-35 years with acute or convalescent COVID-19.

This sequence joins TRBV19 and TRBJ1-2; 8 nucleotides match TRBD1. V gave up 5 bases and J gave up 5 bases; unmatched junction bases: 16. This CDR3 region has 17 residues. CDR1 is LNHDA, CDR2 SQIVND, per germline (reference sequence). Written as DNA, the CDR3 is TGTGCCAGTAGTGTCACCGGGACAGGCCGCAAAGGGTATGGCTACACCTTC. Its protein product is CASSVTGTGRKGYGYTF.

This chain connects TRBV6-5 to TRBJ2-3; the D gene is possibly TRBD2 (7 bases). The V and J ends lost 4 bases and 0 bases respectively, with 14 bases between them. CDR1 is MNHEY and CDR2 is SVGAGI in the germline V gene. The CDR3 loop spans 16 amino acids. DNA of the CDR3: TGTGCCAGCAGTTCCCTCCCGGGGGGCAGCACAGATACGCAGTATTTT. Protein sequence: CASSSLPGGSTDTQYF.

The chain uses TRBV7-9 and TRBJ1-1; D unresolved. Trimming pared 5 bases from V and 4 bases from J, leaving 2 bases between. The CDR3 spans 10 residues. Germline V gene lookup returns CDR1 SEHNR and CDR2 FQNEAQ (reference sequence). For the CDR3, the DNA is TGTGCCAGCAGCCTCACTGAAGCTTTCTTT. This translates into CASSLTEAFF.

This chain uses TRBV5-4 with TRBJ1-1; perhaps TRBD1 as D (6 bases). Germline values: CDR1 SGHNT, CDR2 YYREEE (reference sequence). The CDR3 loop spans 17 amino acids. V was pared by 2 bases and J by 6 bases, with 23 bases between. For the CDR3, the DNA is TGTGCCAGCAGCTTAATTTTTCCTGGACAGCAATCACCTGAAGCTTTCTTT. Translated: CASSLIFPGQQSPEAFF. The entire variable domain, with the rest obtained from reference TRBV5-4 and TRBJ1-1, is as follows: ETGVTQSPTHLIKTRGQQVTLRCSSQSGHNTVSWYQQALGQGPQFIFQYYREEENGRGNFPPRFSGLQFPNYSSELNVNALELDDSALYLCASSLIFPGQQSPEAFFGQGTRLTVV.

In this sample, this clone turned up once. This chain joins TRBV9 and TRBJ1-3; D gene uncertain. The CDR3 runs 15 residues. Germline-derived CDR1 and CDR2 are SGDLS and YYNGEE. V lost 0 bases and J lost 0, with 7 bases in between. Written as DNA, the CDR3 is TGTGCCAGCAGCGTAGGCGAAGTCTCTGGAAACACCATATATTTT. Its protein is CASSVGEVSGNTIYF.

The DNA for the CDR3 is TGTGCCAGCACGCATAGCGGGACTTACAATGAGCAGTTCTTC. Translating it yields CASTHSGTYNEQFF. The gene calls are TRBV19 and TRBJ2-1; TRBD2 matches 8 bases. The germline CDR1 and CDR2 sequences are LNHDA and SQIVND (reference sequence). The CDR3 totals 14 residues. J was trimmed by 4 bases and V by 9 bases; bases with no gene match: 8.

This chain links TRBV5-1 with TRBJ1-1, with 11 bases identical to TRBD1. CDR3 length equals 13 residues. V was clipped by 7 bases and J by 5 bases; unmatched bases: 4. CDR1 is SGHRS, CDR2 YFSETQ, per germline. CDR3 nucleotides: TGCGCCAGCCTCAGGGACAGGGGGACTGAAGCTTTCTTT. The encoded protein is CASLRDRGTEAFF.

The chain couples TRBV2 to TRBJ1-2, with D uncertain. The CDR3 runs to 15 residues. V lost 3 bases and J 2 bases, leaving 13 bases between the germline ends. Germline CDR1 reads SNHLY; CDR2 reads FYNNEI. CDR3 in DNA: TGTGCCAGCAGTGAGAACCGAGTATACAACTATGGCTACACCTTC. Protein: CASSENRVYNYGYTF. The full variable domain, rest sourced from reference TRBV2 and TRBJ1-2, is EPEVTQTPSHQVTQMGQEVILRCVPISNHLYFYWYRQILGQKVEFLVSFYNNEISEKSEIFDDQFSVERPDGSNFTLKIRSTKLEDSAMYFCASSENRVYNYGYTFGSGTRLTVV.

This clone was seen once. The chain carries TRBV5-1 and TRBJ2-2, with TRBD1 as a possible D gene (5 bases). The V gene's germline CDR1 is SGHRS and CDR2 YFSETQ. V was shortened by 4 bases and J by 2 bases, with 12 bases between the two germline ends. The CDR3 covers 15 residues. DNA of the CDR3: TGCGCCAGCAGCGTCATCGACAGAAACACCGGGGAGCTGTTTTTT. Its protein is CASSVIDRNTGELFF.

This chain joins TRBV2 and TRBJ1-2; 9 nucleotides align to TRBD1. V lost 3 bases and J lost 8; bases outside the gene matches: 7. Germline CDR1 is SNHLY and CDR2 is FYNNEI. The CDR3 is made up of 14 amino acids. The CDR3 DNA sequence: TGTGCCAGCAGTGATGACAGGGGGGATGTGGGCTACACCTTC. Translating it yields CASSDDRGDVGYTF.

The chain recombines TRBV19 with TRBJ1-2; 7 nucleotides match TRBD1. This CDR3 comprises 14 residues. Germline V gene data show CDR1 as LNHDA and CDR2 as SQIVND (reference sequence). Trimming took 8 bases from V and 6 from J; bases not matched to a gene: 12. The chain's CDR3 is CASLAGGEMNGYTF. DNA of the CDR3: TGTGCCAGTCTGGCAGGGGGAGAAATGAATGGCTACACCTTC.

The rearrangement uses TRBV4-3 and TRBJ1-2; a possible D gene is TRBD1 (5 bases). The CDR3 has 14 amino acids. V lost 3 bases and J lost 4, with 12 bases in between. Germline CDR1 LGHNA, CDR2 YSLEER. The CDR3 nucleotides are TGCGCCAGCAGCCAGGGGCCGATGGGCTATGGCTACACCTTC. Its translation: CASSQGPMGYGYTF.

This clone was observed a single time. This rearrangement joins TRBV5-1 to TRBJ1-2; no firm D call. V lost 0 bases and J lost 4, with 10 bases in between. The CDR3 has 14 amino acids. The V gene's germline CDR1 is SGHRS and CDR2 YFSETQ. The CDR3 here is CASSLESGIYGYTF. In nucleotides, the CDR3 is TGCGCCAGCAGCTTGGAGTCCGGGATCTATGGCTACACCTTC.

This chain joins TRBV6-5 and TRBJ2-2; no clear D. The CDR3 contains 13 residues. CDR1 MNHEY and CDR2 SVGAGI come from the germline V gene. V lost 2 bases and J lost 5, with 6 bases in between. The CDR3 DNA follows: TGTGCCAGCAGTTACCCGGGTACCGGGGAGCTGTTTTTT. As protein: CASSYPGTGELFF.

V and J are TRBV24-1 and TRBJ1-1; possible D gene TRBD1, 5 bases. V lost 2 bases to trimming and J lost 4 bases, with 7 bases between them. The CDR3 length is 13 residues. Per germline, CDR1 KGHDR and CDR2 SFDVKD. DNA of the CDR3: TGTGCCACCAGTGATTGGCAGGGCACTGAAGCTTTCTTT. As protein: CATSDWQGTEAFF.

The chain carries TRBV5-1 and TRBJ2-1; 9 nucleotides line up with TRBD1. The CDR3 sequence is 15 residues long. The germline V gene encodes CDR1 SGHRS and CDR2 YFSETQ. J lost 4 bases, V lost 0 bases, and 2 bases had no gene match. CDR3 coding DNA: TGCGCCAGCAGCTTGGGGGACAGGGCTTACAATGAGCAGTTCTTC. Amino acid sequence: CASSLGDRAYNEQFF.

This clone is a singleton in its sample. The chain recombines TRBV4-3 with TRBJ1-2; 8 nucleotides match TRBD1. J lost 7 bases, V lost 3 bases, and 7 bases had no gene match. Germline CDR1 reads LGHNA; CDR2 reads YSLEER. The CDR3 covers 14 residues. Here the CDR3 reads CASSQNDRGGGYTF. The CDR3, as DNA: TGCGCCAGCAGCCAGAACGACAGGGGCGGTGGCTACACCTTC.

J is TRBJ1-6 and V is TRBV3-1 (or the pseudogene TRBV3-2); D not resolved. CDR1 is LGHDT, CDR2 YNNKEL, per germline (reference sequence). This CDR3 region has 19 residues. Trimming stripped 1 base from V and 9 bases from J, with 25 bases between. CDR3 DNA: TGTGCCAGCAGCCAAGTTGTCGAGACAAGAGGGCACGGTAGTTCACCCCTCCACTTT. Amino acids: CASSQVVETRGHGSSPLHF.

J is TRBJ1-1 and V is TRBV5-1, with D unresolved. Germline CDR1 and CDR2: SGHRS and YFSETQ. This CDR3 spans 14 amino acids. The V end lost 4 bases, the J end lost 6 bases, and 16 bases lay between the germline ends. The CDR3 DNA reads TGCGCCAGCAGCCCAACTGGAGGGAGTCCTGAAGCTTTCTTT. This translates into CASSPTGGSPEAFF.

The chain carries TRBV19 and TRBJ1-1; the D gene is possibly TRBD1 (6 bases). The V end was cut by 1 base, the J end by 5 bases, with 20 bases between. This CDR3 comprises 17 residues. Germline assignment: CDR1 LNHDA and CDR2 SQIVND (reference sequence). CDR3 region: CASSIGFGRGKGTEAFF. CDR3 DNA sequence: TGTGCCAGTAGTATAGGGTTCGGGAGGGGGAAAGGGACTGAAGCTTTCTTT.